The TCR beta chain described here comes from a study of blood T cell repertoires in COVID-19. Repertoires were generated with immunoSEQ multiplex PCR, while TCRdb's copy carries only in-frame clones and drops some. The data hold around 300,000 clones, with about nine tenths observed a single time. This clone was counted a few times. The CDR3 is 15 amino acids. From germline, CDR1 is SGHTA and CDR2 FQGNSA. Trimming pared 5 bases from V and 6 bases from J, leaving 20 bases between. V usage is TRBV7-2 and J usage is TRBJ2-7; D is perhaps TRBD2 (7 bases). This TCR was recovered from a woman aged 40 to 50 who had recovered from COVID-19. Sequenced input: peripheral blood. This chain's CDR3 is CASSPSGGGLGEQYF. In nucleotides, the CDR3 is TGTGCCAGCAGCCCCAGTGGGGGGGGGCTGGGCGAGCAGTACTTC. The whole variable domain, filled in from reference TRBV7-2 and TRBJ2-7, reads GAGVSQSPSNKVTEKGKDVELRCDPISGHTALYWYRQSLGQGLEFLIYFQGNSAPDKSGLPSDRFSAERTGGSVSTLTIQRTQQEDSAVYLCASSPSGGGLGEQYFGPGTRLTVT.